Included here is one TCR beta chain sequence, with context. TCRdb re-called the 5' RACE reads; every CDR3 protein appears as one record, without DNA. Its table lists approximately 150,000 distinct CDR3 sequences. The data originate from a study of monozygotic twins with inflammatory bowel disease. The specimen sequenced was blood. This TCR came from a human donor with ulcerative colitis or Crohn's disease, or a healthy co-twin of an affected twin (not recorded which).

CDR3 amino acids: CASSYPTGRRNNEQFF. The rearrangement joins TRBV6-2 or TRBV6-3 to TRBJ2-1; TCRdb indicates TRBD1, and absent DNA this call remains unverified. The CDR3 spans 16 residues. The germline CDR1 and CDR2 sequences are MNHEY and SVGEGT.